This is a list of T cell receptor beta chains from one sample in a study of Ad26.COV2.S vaccination and SARS-CoV-2 variants. Sequencing used immunoSEQ multiplex PCR; TCRdb keeps in-frame clones, though not all of them. The sample includes 350,000 to 450,000 clones, roughly 84% of them seen just once. Sequences were derived from peripheral blood, sampled in a trial of Ad26.COV2.S vaccine versus placebo. The source of these receptors is a person aged 18-65 years who received the Ad26.COV2.S COVID-19 vaccine or a placebo. CDR3s include the opening cysteine and the closing phenylalanine or tryptophan. D genes are given only for firm matches.

>-|15|TRBJ2-2|TRBV30
CAWIENHANTGELFF
>-|12|TRBJ2-7|TRBV14
CASSQERYEQYF
>-|15|TRBJ1-2|TRBV7-9
CASSPPGGVDYGYTF
>-|14|TRBJ2-7|TRBV11-3
CASSLGPLLGEQYF
>TRBD1|13|TRBJ1-1|TRBV7-9
CASSLQGREKAFF
>-|13|TRBJ2-7|TRBV5-1
CASSDHEGGEQYF
>TRBD2|14|TRBJ2-5|TRBV7-3
CASSPTSGQETQYF
>TRBD1|17|TRBJ1-2|TRBV28
CASSYTFKQGDLGGYTF
>-|11|TRBJ1-4|TRBV30
CASGGWEKLFF
>TRBD1|13|TRBJ1-1|TRBV29-1
CSVRTGLNTEAFF
>-|15|TRBJ1-5|TRBV2
CASSGAGGRNQPQHF
>TRBD1|15|TRBJ1-2|TRBV4-1
CASSQEGQAHYGYTF
>-|13|TRBJ1-5|TRBV6-1
CASSEVRAKPQHF
>-|14|TRBJ2-7|TRBV19
CASSIRQGSDEQYF
>-|13|TRBJ1-1|TRBV7-2
CASSSARLAEAFF
>TRBD1|14|TRBJ1-2|TRBV6-5
CASTATGGGYGYTF
>-|16|TRBJ2-3|TRBV5-4
CASSPGQLASTDTQYF
>TRBD1|18|TRBJ1-4|TRBV19
CASSISHRGVATNEKLFF
>TRBD2|16|TRBJ2-2|TRBV7-3
CASSPTSGGPTGELFF
>-|13|TRBJ2-6|TRBV20-1
CSASIRGANVLTF
>-|17|TRBJ2-7|TRBV6-1
CASSDWFGGASPYEQYF
>TRBD1|16|TRBJ1-2|TRBV19
CASSTLRQGGHYGYTF
>-|14|TRBJ2-1|TRBV7-8
CASSFNRNLDEQFF
>-|12|TRBJ2-3|TRBV11-3
CASSVSTDTQYF
>-|11|TRBJ2-3|TRBV30
CAWSPPDTQYF
>-|14|TRBJ2-3|TRBV6-5
CASSRDTPGDTQYF
>-|13|TRBJ2-7|TRBV6-5
CASSYTFSYEQYF
>TRBD1|15|TRBJ1-6|TRBV6-5
CASSYGQGVDSPLHF
>-|16|TRBJ1-3|TRBV7-2
CASSLIGQGWGNTIYF
>TRBD1|13|TRBJ2-2|TRBV30
CAWSPDRVGELFF
>TRBD2|15|TRBJ2-2|TRBV5-1
CASTPSGGGTGELFF
>-|16|TRBJ1-3|TRBV7-6
CASSLAGGPSGNTIYF
>-|14|TRBJ1-1|TRBV27
CASSIQGLNTEAFF
>-|13|TRBJ2-7|TRBV19
CASSIGRSYEQYF
>-|12|TRBJ2-5|TRBV6-1
CASSDLGPYPNF